One sample yielded the 9 T cell receptor beta chains listed below, sequenced in a study of blood T cell repertoires in COVID-19. Using immunoSEQ multiplex PCR, the repertoire was profiled, and TCRdb retains in-frame clones only, with some absent. The sample holds about 63,000 clones, about 83% seen once. What was sequenced was peripheral blood. These receptors originate from a woman older than 75 with acute or convalescent COVID-19.

The V and J genes are TRBV6-2 or TRBV6-3 and TRBJ2-7, with 9 bases lining up with TRBD2. The CDR3 has 17 amino acids. Germline V gives CDR1 MNHEY, CDR2 SVGEGT. V dropped 1 base and J dropped 3; count of bases not matched to a gene: 10. CDR3: CASSYLAGATIFYEQYF. The CDR3 coding sequence is TGTGCCAGCAGTTACTTAGCGGGGGCCACTATATTCTACGAGCAGTACTTC.

This chain uses TRBV5-1 with TRBJ2-7; 10 bases map to TRBD2. CDR1 SGHRS and CDR2 YFSETQ come from the germline V gene. This CDR3 is 18 amino acids long. V shed 0 bases, J shed 2 bases, and the junction held 11 bases outside the gene matches. DNA for the CDR3: TGCGCCAGCAGCTTGGCTTTGAGGACTAGCGGAAAGACCTACGAGCAGTACTTC. It is translated as CASSLALRTSGKTYEQYF.

The chain couples TRBV4-3 to TRBJ2-1, with 12 nucleotides matching TRBD2. The CDR3 has 18 residues. Germline trimming cut 1 base from V and 2 bases from J; bases unmatched to any gene: 6. Germline loops: CDR1 LGHNA, CDR2 YSLEER. The CDR3 DNA reads TGCGCCAGCAGCCAAGGTTTTCTAGCGGGAGGGCCCTACAATGAGCAGTTCTTC. Encoded protein: CASSQGFLAGGPYNEQFF.

This chain joins TRBV28 and TRBJ2-7, with 9 bases matching TRBD2. Trimming removed 6 bases from V and 0 bases from J; junction bases left unmatched: 18. Germline V CDR1 and CDR2: MDHEN, SYDVKM. This CDR3 has 19 residues. The CDR3: CASRRSGGLSDLSSYEQYF. The CDR3 DNA is TGTGCCAGCAGACGTAGCGGGGGCCTTTCGGACTTAAGCTCCTACGAGCAGTACTTC.

The table lists this clone with a count of one. The chain is built from TRBV7-2 and TRBJ2-1; TRBD2 agrees at 12 bases. Germline V gene sequence: CDR1 SGHTA, CDR2 FQGNSA. Trimming cost V 0 bases and J 8 bases; bases outside gene matches: 5. The CDR3 is made up of 16 amino acids. The CDR3 bases are TGTGCCAGCAGCTTAGCCGGGACTAGCGGGTTCGATGAGCAGTTCTTC. It specifies CASSLAGTSGFDEQFF.

The chain combines TRBV11-2 with TRBJ2-5; TRBD1 agrees at 8 bases. Per the germline V gene, CDR1 is SGHAT and CDR2 is FQNNGV. J lost 7 bases, V lost 5 bases, and 12 bases had no gene match. The CDR3 loop spans 15 amino acids. CDR3 sequence (DNA): TGTGCCAGCAGCAAAGAGGTCGTGGACAGGGCGACCCAGTACTTC. This codes for CASSKEVVDRATQYF. The entire variable domain, with the rest obtained from reference TRBV11-2 and TRBJ2-5, is as follows: EAGVAQSPRYKIIEKRQSVAFWCNPISGHATLYWYQQILGQGPKLLIQFQNNGVVDDSQLPKDRFSAERLKGVDSTLKIQPAKLEDSAVYLCASSKEVVDRATQYFGPGTRLLVL.

This clone showed up just once. V is TRBV5-1 and J is TRBJ2-5; a weak D match, TRBD1 (5 bases). This CDR3 region has 14 residues. From germline, CDR1 is SGHRS and CDR2 YFSETQ. Trimming took 0 bases from V and 5 from J, leaving 11 bases between them. This CDR3 reads CASSLEGRKETQYF. The DNA of the CDR3 is TGCGCCAGCAGCTTGGAGGGGCGGAAGGAGACCCAGTACTTC.

The CDR3 region has the DNA TGTGCCAGCAGCTTATACTCATCCCCCCAAGAGACCCAGTACTTC. Translated: CASSLYSSPQETQYF. The gene calls are TRBV7-7 and TRBJ2-5; no reliable D call. V lost 2 bases and J lost 1, with 11 bases in between. The V gene's germline CDR1 is SSHAT and CDR2 FNYEAQ (reference sequence). The CDR3 sequence is 15 residues long.

This clone turned up a few times. The rearrangement uses TRBV3-1 (or the pseudogene TRBV3-2) and TRBJ1-5, with D unresolved. Germline lookup yields CDR1 LGHDT and CDR2 YNNKEL (reference sequence). With 1 base removed from V and 0 bases from J, the gap between germline ends came to 7 bases. The CDR3 covers 15 residues. The CDR3 loop reads CASSQGQVSNQPQHF. In DNA form, the CDR3 reads TGTGCCAGCAGCCAAGGGCAGGTTAGCAATCAGCCCCAGCATTTT.